This T cell receptor (beta chain) was sequenced for a study of patients and donors after allogeneic stem cell transplantation. One entry per CDR3 protein results from TCRdb running MiXCR on the RT-PCR reads. The data show some 150,000 distinct CDR3 sequences, about two fifths seen once. CDR3 length: 16 amino acids. V lost 2 bases to trimming and J lost 6 bases; unmatched junction nucleotides: 7. Germline V gene data show CDR1 as SEHNR and CDR2 as FQNEAQ (reference sequence). The clonotype originates from a human donor who was either an allogeneic HSCT recipient or a stem cell or donor lymphocyte infusion donor (not recorded which). It is not recorded whose cells these are; they may come from a transplant donor. The sequencing sample was made of blood, either unsorted or a sorted T cell fraction (not recorded which). The chain recombines TRBV7-9 with TRBJ2-1, with 10 bases lining up with TRBD1. CDR3 amino acids: CASSLPERQGANEQFF. Here the CDR3 DNA reads TGTGCCAGCAGCTTACCCGAGAGACAGGGGGCCAATGAGCAGTTCTTC.